The rows below give T cell receptor beta chains drawn from one sample of a study of T-cell reconstitution after alpha-beta-depleted transplantation in children. MiXCR was run by TCRdb on the PCR reads, yielding one entry per CDR3 protein. Among about 440,000 distinct CDR3 sequences listed, around 46% were seen once. The specimen was PBMCs, collected before TCRalphabeta/CD19-depleted stem cell transplant. These receptors all stem from a girl aged 2-10 years with aplastic anemia, due to receive a stem cell transplant. The CDR3 runs from the conserved cysteine through the conserved F or W. A D gene is named only where the DNA matches it firmly. The listing skips clone size in some rows; elsewhere it reads once, few, many or a size class.

V gene	clone size	J gene	D gene	CDR3 protein	CDR3 DNA
TRBV20-1	once	TRBJ2-7	TRBD2	CSARDEASGSGEQYF	TGCAGTGCTAGAGATGAGGCTAGCGGGAGTGGCGAGCAGTACTTC
TRBV6-5	.	TRBJ2-3	TRBD2	CASSYGGAGGQRDTQYF	TGTGCCAGCAGTTACGGGGGAGCGGGAGGGCAACGAGATACGCAGTATTTT
TRBV5-6	.	TRBJ2-7	TRBD2	CASSLAGLAGYEQYF	TGTGCCAGCAGCTTGGCTGGACTAGCGGGTTACGAGCAGTACTTC
TRBV15	.	TRBJ2-5	TRBD2	CATSRGTIPQYF	TGTGCCACCAGCAGGGGGACTATCCCCCAGTACTTC
TRBV6-5	.	TRBJ2-1	.	CASSYSGDTNEQFF	TGTGCCAGCAGTTACAGCGGTGATACCAATGAGCAGTTCTTC
TRBV20-1	.	TRBJ2-2	TRBD2	CSADLGLVNTGELFF	TGCAGTGCGGACCTGGGACTAGTAAACACCGGGGAGCTGTTTTTT
TRBV27	.	TRBJ2-7	TRBD1	CATARGGQGIYEQYF	TGTGCCACCGCCCGGGGAGGACAGGGAATCTACGAGCAGTACTTC
TRBV5-1	many	TRBJ1-4	.	CASSAGPKGGDEKLFF	TGCGCCAGCAGCGCCGGGCCAAAGGGTGGGGATGAAAAACTGTTTTTT
TRBV28	many	TRBJ2-1	.	CASSLGYPNEQFF	TGTGCCAGCAGTTTGGGCTACCCCAATGAGCAGTTCTTC
TRBV20-1	.	TRBJ2-4	.	CSAPKKNIQYF	TGCAGTGCTCCCAAAAAAAACATTCAGTACTTC
TRBV4-3	few	TRBJ2-1	TRBD2	CASSLRLAGGARRQFF	TGCGCCAGCAGCCTTAGACTAGCGGGAGGTGCCCGGCGGCAGTTCTTC
TRBV5-1	.	TRBJ2-3	.	CASRGDGAAPDTQYF	TGCGCCAGCAGAGGGGACGGAGCCGCCCCAGATACGCAGTATTTT
TRBV28	.	TRBJ1-2	TRBD1	CASNRTTGGVYGYTF	TGTGCCAGCAACCGCACCACAGGGGGCGTTTATGGCTACACCTTC
TRBV11-3	few	TRBJ2-7	.	CASSPSPSPSYEQYF	TGTGCCAGCAGCCCCTCGCCCTCCCCCTCCTATGAGCAGTACTTC
TRBV14	many	TRBJ2-5	.	CASSQTAMPQETQYF	TGTGCCAGCAGCCAAACGGCAATGCCTCAAGAGACCCAGTACTTC
TRBV7-9	.	TRBJ1-1	.	CASRGDLTEAFF	TGTGCCAGCAGGGGGGATCTCACTGAAGCTTTCTTT
TRBV5-1	many	TRBJ1-2	TRBD1	CASSFGTAKNYGYTF	TGCGCCAGCAGCTTCGGGACAGCCAAGAACTATGGCTACACCTTC
TRBV20-1	.	TRBJ2-2	TRBD2	CSAILAGGSNTGELFF	TGCAGTGCTATCCTTGCGGGAGGGTCTAACACCGGGGAGCTGTTTTTT
TRBV29-1	.	TRBJ2-1	.	CSVPLGGYNEQFF	TGCAGCGTCCCGCTGGGGGGCTACAATGAGCAGTTCTTC
TRBV27	.	TRBJ2-3	.	CTSSLCRLENTDTQYF	TGCACCAGCAGTTTATGCCGACTAGAGAACACAGATACGCAGTATTTT
TRBV7-3	many	TRBJ2-6	TRBD1	CASSFPGGAGANVLTF	TGTGCCAGCAGCTTTCCAGGGGGCGCTGGGGCCAACGTCCTGACTTTC
TRBV29-1	.	TRBJ1-1	.	CSGGSRAEAFF	TGCAGCGGGGGGTCTAGGGCTGAAGCTTTCTTT
TRBV5-1	once	TRBJ1-2	.	CASSKPGTNNYGYTF	TGCGCCAGCAGCAAACCCGGGACCAATAACTATGGCTACACCTTC
TRBV5-5	.	TRBJ2-6	TRBD1	CASSLGTGGFGANVLTF	TGTGCCAGCAGCCTGGGGACAGGGGGTTTCGGGGCCAACGTCCTGACTTTC
TRBV7-9	many	TRBJ2-7	.	CASSPPGQTYEQYF	TGTGCCAGCAGCCCACCGGGACAAACCTACGAGCAGTACTTC
TRBV29-1	.	TRBJ2-1	TRBD2	CSVRLALYNEQFF	TGCAGCGTTCGACTAGCGTTATACAATGAGCAGTTCTTC
TRBV20-1	few	TRBJ2-7	.	CSARDTRGNGYEQYF	TGCAGTGCTAGAGATACGCGGGGTAACGGCTACGAGCAGTACTTC
TRBV7-8	.	TRBJ2-7	TRBD1	CASSQDRGDEQYF	TGTGCCAGCAGCCAGGACAGGGGGGACGAGCAGTACTTC
TRBV5-1	few	TRBJ2-7	TRBD2	CASSLGVAGVYEQYF	TGCGCCAGCAGCTTGGGGGTAGCGGGCGTCTACGAGCAGTACTTC
TRBV9	many	TRBJ2-7	TRBD2	CASSVASGANFYEQYF	TGTGCCAGCAGCGTCGCTAGCGGTGCCAACTTTTACGAGCAGTACTTC
TRBV20-1	.	TRBJ2-7	TRBD2	CSARDPGGRSHEQYF	TGCAGTGCTAGAGATCCGGGCGGGAGGTCTCACGAGCAGTACTTC
TRBV6-1	once	TRBJ1-5	.	CASSEGRNRNQPQHF	TGTGCCAGCAGTGAAGGACGGAATCGCAATCAGCCCCAGCATTTT
TRBV20-1	.	TRBJ2-7	.	CSARTRSYEQYF	TGCAGTGCTAGGACTAGGTCCTACGAGCAGTACTTC
TRBV7-9	.	TRBJ2-2	.	CASSLAALRNTGELFF	TGTGCCAGCAGCTTAGCGGCCCTCCGGAACACCGGGGAGCTGTTTTTT
TRBV5-5	.	TRBJ1-5	.	CASSFRLLDQPQHF	TGTGCCAGCAGCTTCAGACTCTTAGATCAGCCCCAGCATTTT
TRBV6-2/TRBV6-3	.	TRBJ2-1	TRBD2	CASSYFTSGLMSGSYNEQFF	TGTGCCAGCAGTTACTTTACTAGCGGGCTGATGAGCGGCTCCTACAATGAGCAGTTCTTC
TRBV20-1	few	TRBJ2-1	TRBD2	CSASRLAATYNEQFF	TGCAGTGCTAGCCGGCTAGCGGCCACCTACAATGAGCAGTTCTTC
TRBV7-9	.	TRBJ2-5	.	CASSLRREPKETQYF	TGTGCCAGCAGCTTACGGCGGGAACCAAAGGAGACCCAGTACTTC
TRBV20-1	.	TRBJ2-3	.	CSAPRRALRETDTQYF	TGCAGTGCTCCCCGAAGAGCCCTGAGGGAGACAGATACGCAGTATTTT
TRBV20-1	many	TRBJ2-1	.	CSASGRSFRNEQFF	TGCAGTGCTAGCGGGAGAAGTTTTCGGAATGAGCAGTTCTTC
TRBV5-1	few	TRBJ1-1	.	CASSSKDRNTEAFF	TGCGCCAGCAGCTCAAAAGACAGGAACACTGAAGCTTTCTTT
TRBV20-1	.	TRBJ2-3	.	CSARAGWDGISTDTQYF	TGCAGTGCTAGAGCTGGGTGGGACGGGATTAGCACAGATACGCAGTATTTT
TRBV20-1	.	TRBJ2-3	TRBD2	CCARDPKIAGNLDTQYF	TGCTGTGCTAGAGATCCCAAAATAGCGGGCAATTTGGATACGCAGTATTTT
TRBV28	.	TRBJ2-3	TRBD2	CASSGLAVPTDTQYF	TGTGCCAGCAGCGGACTAGCGGTACCCACAGATACGCAGTATTTT
TRBV20-1	.	TRBJ1-2	.	CSATTGTNYGYTF	TGCAGTGCTACCACCGGGACAAACTATGGCTACACCTTC
TRBV20-1	.	TRBJ2-7	TRBD1	CSANSGTGNYEQYF	TGCAGTGCTAATTCCGGGACAGGGAACTACGAGCAGTACTTC
TRBV6-1	.	TRBJ2-3	TRBD2	CANSELAGGPDTQYF	TGTGCCAACAGTGAACTAGCGGGAGGGCCAGATACGCAGTATTTT
TRBV20-1	.	TRBJ2-2	.	CSPTKAMSSTGELFF	TGCAGTCCGACTAAAGCGATGAGTAGTACCGGGGAGCTGTTTTTT
TRBV20-1	.	TRBJ2-5	.	CSPQRSDKQETQYF	TGCAGTCCCCAGCGGTCGGACAAGCAAGAGACCCAGTACTTC
TRBV4-1	many	TRBJ2-5	TRBD2	CASSQDTAASGSLGTQYF	TGCGCCAGCAGCCAAGATACGGCGGCTAGCGGGAGTTTAGGGACCCAGTACTTC
TRBV4-1	few	TRBJ1-2	TRBD1	CASSPIPGQGIDGYTF	TGCGCCAGCAGCCCTATTCCGGGACAGGGAATAGATGGCTACACCTTC
TRBV28	once	TRBJ2-7	.	CASRASTGSSYEQYF	TGTGCCAGCAGGGCTTCAACGGGTAGCTCCTACGAGCAGTACTTC
TRBV7-2	many	TRBJ2-1	TRBD2	CASSLSPSGRVSNEQFF	TGTGCCAGCAGCTTATCCCCCAGCGGGAGAGTTAGCAATGAGCAGTTCTTC
TRBV12-3/TRBV12-4	.	TRBJ2-1	.	CASNNQRSYNEQIF	TGTGCCAGCAATAACCAGCGGTCCTACAATGAGCAGATCTTC
TRBV9	many	TRBJ2-2	TRBD2	CASSSSGKFSGELFF	TGTGCCAGCAGCTCAAGCGGGAAGTTTTCCGGGGAGCTGTTTTTT
TRBV20-1	.	TRBJ2-3	.	CSARDRAGDSTDTQYF	TGCAGTGCTAGAGATCGGGCAGGGGATAGCACAGATACGCAGTATTTT
TRBV3-1	many	TRBJ1-2	.	CASSQAERPNYGYTF	TGTGCCAGCAGCCAAGCGGAACGCCCTAACTATGGCTACACCTTC